Following are 18 T cell receptor beta chains from one sample sequenced in a study of blood T cell repertoires in COVID-19. The protocol was immunoSEQ multiplex PCR, while the TCRdb copy is restricted to in-frame clones and leaves out a portion. The sample consists of roughly 250,000 clones, around 88% of them appearing once. The sequenced sample consisted of PBMCs or T cells enriched from blood (not recorded which). The receptor source for this set is a woman between 40 and 50 years old with acute COVID-19.

The V gene is TRBV5-5, the J gene TRBJ2-6; 9 bases are shared with TRBD1. CDR1 is SGHKS, CDR2 YYEKEE, per germline (reference sequence). The CDR3 contains 18 residues. The J segment lost 4 bases and the V segment lost 4 bases, leaving 12 bases of the junction unmatched. The CDR3 region has the DNA TGTGCCAGCAGCCACTACCGGGACAGGGTTGCGGGGGCCAACGTCCTGACTTTC. Translated: CASSHYRDRVAGANVLTF.

V usage is TRBV2 and J usage is TRBJ1-2, with D maybe TRBD1 (6 bases). The CDR3 totals 17 residues. The germline V gene encodes CDR1 SNHLY and CDR2 FYNNEI. The V gene lost 3 bases and the J gene lost 4 bases, with 21 bases spanning the gap. In DNA form, the CDR3 reads TGTGCCAGCAGTGATATCTGGACAGAGGGGGATTCCTATGGCTACACCTTC. It encodes CASSDIWTEGDSYGYTF.

This clone was counted many times. The chain couples TRBV5-4 to TRBJ2-7; a weak D match, TRBD1 (6 bases). CDR3 length equals 14 residues. Germline CDR1 SGHNT, CDR2 YYREEE (reference sequence). The germline V and J ends were trimmed by 4 bases and 4 bases, with 15 bases remaining between them. CDR3 amino acids: CASSPKTGQYEQYF. Written as DNA, the CDR3 is TGTGCCAGCAGCCCAAAGACAGGCCAGTACGAGCAGTACTTC.

This sequence joins TRBV19 and TRBJ1-2; D remains ambiguous. This CDR3 is 15 amino acids long. Germline values: CDR1 LNHDA, CDR2 SQIVND (reference sequence). V was pared by 5 bases and J by 2 bases, with 15 bases between. The CDR3 DNA reads as TGTGCCAGTAGTGAGAGCGCGGTCCCCAACTATGGCTACACCTTC. This sequence encodes CASSESAVPNYGYTF.

This chain links TRBV7-9 with TRBJ2-7, with 11 bases identical to TRBD2. The germline V gene encodes CDR1 SEHNR and CDR2 FQNEAQ (reference sequence). V was clipped by 6 bases and J by 6 bases; unmatched bases: 16. This CDR3 has 17 residues. The CDR3 region is CASRPGTSGARRGEQYF. The CDR3 DNA reads as TGTGCCAGCAGACCCGGGACTAGCGGAGCCCGACGGGGCGAGCAGTACTTC.

This chain connects TRBV28 to TRBJ2-7; 8 bases fit TRBD1. From germline, CDR1 is MDHEN and CDR2 SYDVKM. The CDR3 loop spans 14 amino acids. With 5 bases clipped from V and 0 bases from J, the junction kept 3 bases outside the gene matches. The CDR3 nucleotides read TGTGCCAGCAGTACGGACAGGGTCTCCTACGAGCAGTACGTC. It specifies CASSTDRVSYEQYV.

The chain joins TRBV9 to TRBJ2-1; TRBD2 matches at 13 bases. Looked up from germline, CDR1 is SGDLS and CDR2 is YYNGEE. With 3 bases clipped from V and 5 bases from J, the junction kept 8 bases outside the gene matches. The CDR3 is 17 amino acids. DNA of the CDR3: TGTGCCAGCAGCGCCCCCCCGGGACTAGCGGGACACAATGAGCAGTTCTTC. Amino acid sequence: CASSAPPGLAGHNEQFF.

V gene TRBV18 combines with J gene TRBJ2-1; 7 bases map to TRBD2. The CDR3 sequence is 16 residues long. The germline CDR1 and CDR2 sequences are KGHSH and LQKENI. J gave up 2 bases and V 5 bases, and 9 bases lay outside the gene matches. This CDR3 is CASSSLAGRAYNEQFF. Here the CDR3 DNA reads TGTGCCAGCTCAAGCCTCGCGGGGAGGGCCTACAATGAGCAGTTCTTC.

The chain recombines TRBV27 with TRBJ2-7, with D perhaps matching TRBD2 (6 bases). The V gene lost 6 bases and the J gene lost 6 bases, with 18 bases spanning the gap. Germline V CDR1 and CDR2: MNHEY, SMNVEV (reference sequence). The CDR3 has 14 residues. The CDR3 coding sequence is TGTGCCAGCAGGCCAGACGGAGGGCGGGCCGAGCAGTACGTC. The encoded protein is CASRPDGGRAEQYV.

The CDR3: CASSLVQGGTGTEAFF. The CDR3 nucleotides are TGTGCCAGCAGCTTGGTACAGGGGGGTACGGGCACTGAAGCTTTCTTT. The chain uses TRBV5-4 and TRBJ1-1; 8 nucleotides align to TRBD1. The germline V gene encodes CDR1 SGHNT and CDR2 YYREEE (reference sequence). V lost 0 bases and J lost 4; bases outside the gene matches: 8. There are 16 residues in the CDR3.

The chain links TRBV7-8 to TRBJ2-1; TRBD2 aligns across 12 bases. CDR3 length equals 14 residues. The trim removed 4 bases at V and 9 bases at J, leaving 4 bases unmatched. Per the germline V gene, CDR1 is SGHVS and CDR2 is FQNEAQ. CDR3 amino acids: CASSWGGLAGEQFF. The CDR3 nucleotides read TGTGCCAGCAGCTGGGGGGGACTAGCGGGTGAGCAGTTCTTC.

The chain employs TRBV18 and TRBJ2-1, with 7 nucleotides matching TRBD2. CDR1 and CDR2 (germline): KGHSH, LQKENI. This CDR3 spans 17 amino acids. V was pared by 3 bases and J by 2 bases, with 10 bases of the junction left unmatched. CDR3 sequence: CASSPRGGSIPYNEQFF. The CDR3 coding sequence is TGTGCCAGCTCACCGAGAGGCGGGAGCATCCCCTACAATGAGCAGTTCTTC.

The V call is TRBV7-8, the J call TRBJ1-5, with 7 bases that match TRBD1. This CDR3 is 18 amino acids long. V lost 1 base and J lost 6; bases outside the gene matches: 15. Germline CDR1 is SGHVS and CDR2 is FQNEAQ. This chain's CDR3 is CASSLGRVVLGGGQPQHF. For the CDR3, the DNA is TGTGCCAGCAGCTTAGGACGGGTGGTGTTAGGGGGCGGTCAGCCCCAGCATTTT. The full variable domain, its missing parts supplied by reference TRBV7-8 and TRBJ1-5, is GAGVSQSPRYKVAKRGQDVALRCDPISGHVSLFWYQQALGQGPEFLTYFQNEAQLDKSGLPSDRFFAERPEGSVSTLKIQRTQQEDSAVYLCASSLGRVVLGGGQPQHFGDGTRLSIL.

The chain recombines TRBV7-2 with TRBJ2-1; TRBD2 might be the D (6 bases). V shed 4 bases and J shed 3 bases, with 13 bases lying between them. This CDR3 comprises 15 residues. CDR1 and CDR2 from the germline V gene are SGHTA and FQGNSA. In DNA, the CDR3 is TGTGCCAGCAGCTCCCCTAGCGCCCTCTACAATGAGCAGTTCTTC. Encoded protein: CASSSPSALYNEQFF.

The chain employs TRBV9 and TRBJ1-3; D is undetermined. V was shortened by 0 bases and J by 5 bases, with 3 bases between the two germline ends. The CDR3 consists of 12 residues. The germline V gene has CDR1 SGDLS and CDR2 YYNGEE. CDR3: CASSVVRNTIYF. CDR3 coding DNA: TGTGCCAGCAGCGTAGTTAGAAACACCATATATTTT.

This chain links TRBV7-2 with TRBJ2-5; D possibly corresponds to TRBD1 (6 bases). Germline CDR1 reads SGHTA; CDR2 reads FQGNSA. V lost 5 bases to trimming and J lost 2 bases, with 12 bases between them. The CDR3 loop spans 14 amino acids. DNA of the CDR3: TGTGCCAGCAGCCCAGGGACAAATCAAGAGACCCAGTACTTC. It specifies CASSPGTNQETQYF.

This chain links TRBV7-9 with TRBJ2-1, with TRBD1 as a possible D gene (5 bases). This CDR3 contains 15 residues. Germline V lookup: CDR1 SEHNR, CDR2 FQNEAQ (reference sequence). The V end was cut by 9 bases, the J end by 6 bases, with 21 bases between. CDR3: CARHRAGNGGNEQFF. Here the CDR3 DNA reads TGTGCCAGACACCGGGCAGGGAATGGTGGCAATGAGCAGTTCTTC.

The V and J genes are TRBV6-5 and TRBJ1-2; the D gene is possibly TRBD1 (5 bases). The V end was cut by 7 bases, the J end by 6 bases, with 15 bases between. There are 13 residues in the CDR3. Germline lookup yields CDR1 MNHEY and CDR2 SVGAGI. CDR3 DNA: TGTGCCAGCATTCCGGCAGGGCGTGATGGCTACACCTTC. It codes for CASIPAGRDGYTF.